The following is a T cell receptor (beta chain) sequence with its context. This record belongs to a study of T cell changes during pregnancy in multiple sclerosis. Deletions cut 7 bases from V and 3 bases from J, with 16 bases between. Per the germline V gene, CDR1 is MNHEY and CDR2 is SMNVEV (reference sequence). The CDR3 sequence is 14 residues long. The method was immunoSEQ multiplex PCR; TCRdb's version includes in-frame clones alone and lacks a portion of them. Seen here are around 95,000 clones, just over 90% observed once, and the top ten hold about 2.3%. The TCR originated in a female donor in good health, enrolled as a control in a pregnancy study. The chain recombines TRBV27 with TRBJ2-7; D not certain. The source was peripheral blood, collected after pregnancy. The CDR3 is CASKSGNGHYEQYF. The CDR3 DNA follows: TGTGCCAGCAAGTCAGGTAATGGTCACTACGAGCAGTACTTC.